These T cell receptor beta chains were read from a single sample in a study of blood T cell repertoires in COVID-19. Assay: immunoSEQ multiplex PCR; the TCRdb copy retains only in-frame clones and omits some. The table has roughly 360,000 clones, roughly 90% seen once. Sequenced: PBMCs or T cells enriched from blood (not recorded which). The receptors were sampled from a woman in her twenties or thirties with acute COVID-19. CDR3s include the opening cysteine and the closing phenylalanine or tryptophan. The D gene is left open where the match is weak. Not all rows give a size; the values are once, few, many and, for expanded clones, a class.

clone size	D gene	J gene	V gene	CDR3 protein	CDR3 DNA
.	TRBD1	TRBJ2-1	TRBV11-3	CASSLRTGRAGRHEQFF	TGTGCCAGCAGCTTGAGGACAGGGAGAGCTGGCCGTCATGAGCAGTTCTTC
few	TRBD1	TRBJ2-7	TRBV5-4	CASSLSGTGTYEQYF	TGTGCCAGCAGCTTGTCCGGGACAGGGACCTACGAGCAGTACTTC
.	.	TRBJ2-7	TRBV3-1/TRBV3-2	CASSQDSLRNPEVYEQYF	TGTGCCAGCAGCCAAGATAGTTTGAGGAACCCGGAGGTCTACGAGCAGTACTTC
.	.	TRBJ1-6	TRBV2	CASSGGTYYNSPLHF	TGTGCCAGCAGTGGCGGGACGTACTATAATTCACCCCTCCACTTT
.	.	TRBJ1-5	TRBV2	CASRLGQNSNQPQHF	TGTGCCAGCAGGCTGGGACAAAATAGCAATCAGCCCCAGCATTTT
.	TRBD2	TRBJ2-1	TRBV7-2	CASSSRGSGGFNEQFF	TGTGCCAGCAGCTCCCGGGGGAGCGGGGGGTTTAATGAGCAGTTCTTC
once	.	TRBJ1-1	TRBV4-3	CASSQEMGARNTEAFF	TGCGCCAGCAGCCAAGAAATGGGCGCGAGGAACACTGAAGCTTTCTTT
.	.	TRBJ2-5	TRBV5-1	CASSLDSRTGETQYF	TGCGCCAGCAGCTTGGATAGCAGAACGGGGGAGACCCAGTACTTC
.	.	TRBJ2-5	TRBV18	CASSPGGGPTGLETQYF	TGTGCCAGCTCACCAGGGGGCGGCCCCACGGGTCTAGAGACCCAGTACTTC
.	TRBD1	TRBJ1-4	TRBV19	CASLSQGANEKLFF	TGTGCCAGCCTATCACAGGGGGCTAATGAAAAACTGTTTTTT
once	TRBD2	TRBJ2-3	TRBV19	CASRLAGGNTQYF	TGTGCCAGCCGACTAGCGGGGGGGAATACGCAGTATTTT
.	TRBD2	TRBJ2-2	TRBV4-1	CASSRSSGGNTGELFF	TGCGCCAGCAGCCGTTCTAGCGGGGGCAACACCGGGGAGCTGTTTTTT
.	.	TRBJ1-4	TRBV7-2	CASSSLGTLGEKLFF	TGTGCCAGCAGCTCACTAGGGACACTCGGTGAAAAACTGTTTTTT
.	.	TRBJ2-1	TRBV27	CASSHSPPYNEQFF	TGTGCCAGCAGTCACAGTCCCCCCTACAATGAGCAGTTCTTC
.	.	TRBJ1-6	TRBV4-3	CASSQDLSDSLPLHF	TGCGCCAGCAGCCAAGACCTCAGTGATTCTCTCCCCCTCCACTTT
.	.	TRBJ1-2	TRBV5-6	CASPSAGHNYGYTF	TGTGCCAGCCCCTCGGCGGGGCACAACTATGGCTACACCTTC
.	TRBD1	TRBJ2-3	TRBV29-1	CSVQGDSTDTQYF	TGCAGCGTTCAGGGGGATAGCACAGATACGCAGTATTTT
.	.	TRBJ1-2	TRBV5-1	CASSLGRTTGLDYTF	TGCGCCAGCAGCTTGGGGCGAACGACGGGGTTGGACTACACCTTC
.	TRBD2	TRBJ2-7	TRBV18	CASSPRTGTSEQYF	TGTGCCAGCTCACCAAGAACGGGGACTAGCGAGCAGTACTTC
.	.	TRBJ1-1	TRBV6-5	CASERQAGTEAFF	TGTGCCAGCGAACGACAGGCGGGCACTGAAGCTTTCTTT
.	.	TRBJ2-2	TRBV4-2	CASSLEEGGVAGELFF	TGTGCCAGCAGCCTTGAGGAGGGCGGGGTGGCCGGGGAGCTGTTTTTT
.	TRBD1	TRBJ1-6	TRBV7-9	CATQGGNFGPLHF	TGTGCCACCCAGGGGGGCAACTTTGGACCCCTCCACTTT
once	.	TRBJ2-7	TRBV6-5	CASIEGAYEQYF	TGTGCCAGCATCGAGGGGGCCTACGAGCAGTACTTC
.	TRBD2	TRBJ2-7	TRBV6-1	CASSEARGVYEQYF	TGTGCCAGCAGTGAAGCTCGGGGGGTCTACGAGCAGTACTTC
.	.	TRBJ1-2	TRBV2	CASSVTTANYGYTF	TGTGCCAGCAGTGTGACGACAGCTAACTATGGCTACACCTTC
.	.	TRBJ2-3	TRBV6-2/TRBV6-3	CASSSSDTQYF	TGTGCCAGCAGTTCTAGCGATACGCAGTATTTT
.	.	TRBJ1-6	TRBV5-4	CASSLGQADSPLHF	TGTGCCAGCAGCTTGGGACAGGCAGATTCACCCCTCCACTTT
once	TRBD2	TRBJ2-3	TRBV4-1	CASSAGLAGPGGSQYF	TGCGCCAGCAGCGCCGGGCTAGCGGGGCCTGGGGGTTCCCAGTATTTT
.	.	TRBJ1-3	TRBV5-4	CASSLRGPGNTIYF	TGTGCCAGCAGCCTAAGGGGCCCAGGAAACACCATATATTTT
.	.	TRBJ2-4	TRBV11-3	CASNLQGAKNIQYF	TGTGCCAGCAACCTCCAGGGAGCCAAAAACATTCAGTACTTC
.	.	TRBJ1-1	TRBV27	CASSFMGGDTEAFF	TGTGCCAGCAGTTTTATGGGAGGGGACACTGAAGCTTTCTTT
.	TRBD1	TRBJ2-7	TRBV6-5	CASSRTGAYEQYF	TGTGCCAGCAGTCGGACAGGGGCCTACGAGCAGTACTTC
.	.	TRBJ1-2	TRBV27	CASRTDANYGYTF	TGTGCCAGCAGGACAGACGCTAACTATGGCTACACCTTC
once	TRBD1	TRBJ1-3	TRBV28	CASSTGTGYNTIYF	TGTGCCAGCAGCACCGGGACAGGTTACAACACCATATATTTT
.	.	TRBJ2-3	TRBV12-3/TRBV12-4	CASSHLGDTQYF	TGTGCCAGCAGTCATCTCGGTGATACGCAGTATTTT
once	.	TRBJ1-1	TRBV30	CAWSRGLNTEAFF	TGTGCCTGGAGTAGAGGGTTGAACACTGAAGCTTTCTTT
.	TRBD1	TRBJ2-7	TRBV7-9	CASSLDRGSYEQYF	TGTGCCAGCAGCTTGGACAGGGGGTCCTACGAGCAGTACTTC
.	TRBD1	TRBJ2-5	TRBV6-2/TRBV6-3	CASSSRLQGPQETQYF	TGTGCCAGCAGTTCTCGGCTACAGGGGCCTCAAGAGACCCAGTACTTC
once	TRBD2	TRBJ2-7	TRBV6-1	CASSEGLAGYEQYF	TGTGCCAGCAGTGAAGGGTTAGCGGGCTACGAGCAGTACTTC
.	.	TRBJ1-3	TRBV18	CASSQKQDPKNTIYF	TGTGCCAGCTCCCAAAAACAGGATCCAAAAAACACCATATATTTT
.	.	TRBJ2-2	TRBV14	CASSPRGSTGELFF	TGTGCCAGCAGTCCCAGGGGAAGCACCGGGGAGCTGTTTTTT
.	TRBD1	TRBJ1-6	TRBV4-2	CASSPGQNPSSYNSPLHF	TGTGCCAGCAGCCCGGGACAGAACCCAAGCTCCTATAATTCACCCCTCCACTTT